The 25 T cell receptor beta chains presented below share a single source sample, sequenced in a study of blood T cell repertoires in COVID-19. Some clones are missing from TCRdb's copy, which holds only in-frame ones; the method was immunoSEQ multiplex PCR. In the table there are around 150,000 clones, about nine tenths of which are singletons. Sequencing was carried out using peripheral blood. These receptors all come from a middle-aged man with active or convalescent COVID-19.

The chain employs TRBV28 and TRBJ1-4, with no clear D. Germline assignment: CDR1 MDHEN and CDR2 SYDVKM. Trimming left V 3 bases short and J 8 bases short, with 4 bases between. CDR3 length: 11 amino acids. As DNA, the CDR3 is TGTGCCAGCAGTTTGCGAGAAAAACTGTTTTTT. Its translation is CASSLREKLFF.

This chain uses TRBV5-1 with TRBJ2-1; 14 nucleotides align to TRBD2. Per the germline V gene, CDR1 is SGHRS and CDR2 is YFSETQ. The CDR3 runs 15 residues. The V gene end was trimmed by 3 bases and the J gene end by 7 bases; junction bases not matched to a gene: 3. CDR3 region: CASSSGLAGENEQFF. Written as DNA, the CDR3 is TGCGCCAGCAGCTCGGGACTAGCGGGAGAAAATGAGCAGTTCTTC.

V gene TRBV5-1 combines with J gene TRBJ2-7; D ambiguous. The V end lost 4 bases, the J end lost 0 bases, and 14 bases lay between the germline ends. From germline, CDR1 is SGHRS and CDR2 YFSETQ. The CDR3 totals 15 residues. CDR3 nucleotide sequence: TGCGCCAGCAGCGATACCTCAAGTAGCTCCTACGAGCAGTACTTC. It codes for CASSDTSSSSYEQYF. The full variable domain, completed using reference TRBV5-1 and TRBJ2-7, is KAGVTQTPRYLIKTRGQQVTLSCSPISGHRSVSWYQQTPGQGLQFLFEYFSETQRNKGNFPGRFSGRQFSNSRSEMNVSTLELGDSALYLCASSDTSSSSYEQYFGPGTRLTVT.

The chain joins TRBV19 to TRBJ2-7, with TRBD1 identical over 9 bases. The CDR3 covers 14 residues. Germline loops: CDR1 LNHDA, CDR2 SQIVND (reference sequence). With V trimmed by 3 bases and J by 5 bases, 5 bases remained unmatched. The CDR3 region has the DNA TGTGCCAGTAGTATTACAGGGGGCGTCAACGAGCAGTACTTC. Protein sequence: CASSITGGVNEQYF.

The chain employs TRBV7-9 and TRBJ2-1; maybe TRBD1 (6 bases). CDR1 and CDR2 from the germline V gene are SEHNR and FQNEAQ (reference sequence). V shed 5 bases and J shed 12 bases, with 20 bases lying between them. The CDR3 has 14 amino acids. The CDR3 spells CASSATTGWTAQFF. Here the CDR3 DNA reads TGTGCCAGCAGCGCCACAACCGGGTGGACAGCGCAGTTCTTC.

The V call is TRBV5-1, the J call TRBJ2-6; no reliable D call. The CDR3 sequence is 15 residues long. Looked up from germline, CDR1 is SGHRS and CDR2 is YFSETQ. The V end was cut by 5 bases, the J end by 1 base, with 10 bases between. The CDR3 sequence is CASSFSRSGANVLTF. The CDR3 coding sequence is TGCGCCAGCAGTTTCTCACGGTCTGGGGCCAACGTCCTGACTTTC. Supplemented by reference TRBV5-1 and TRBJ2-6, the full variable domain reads KAGVTQTPRYLIKTRGQQVTLSCSPISGHRSVSWYQQTPGQGLQFLFEYFSETQRNKGNFPGRFSGRQFSNSRSEMNVSTLELGDSALYLCASSFSRSGANVLTFGAGSRLTVL.

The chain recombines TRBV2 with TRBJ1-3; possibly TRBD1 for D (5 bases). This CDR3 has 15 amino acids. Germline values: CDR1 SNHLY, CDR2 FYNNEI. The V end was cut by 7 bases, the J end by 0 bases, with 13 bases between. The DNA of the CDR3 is TGTGCCAGCACCCTACAGGAGAGCTCTGGAAACACCATATATTTT. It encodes CASTLQESSGNTIYF.

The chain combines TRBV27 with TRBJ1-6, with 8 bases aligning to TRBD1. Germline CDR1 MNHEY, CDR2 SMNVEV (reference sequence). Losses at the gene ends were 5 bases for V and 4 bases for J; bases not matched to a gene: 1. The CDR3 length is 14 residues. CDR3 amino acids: CASSRQGYNSPLHF. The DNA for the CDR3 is TGTGCCAGCAGTAGACAGGGGTATAATTCACCCCTCCACTTT.

CDR3: CASSVGGSPLGYTF. CDR3 in DNA: TGTGCCAGCAGCGTAGGAGGGAGCCCCTTGGGCTACACCTTC. The V and J genes are TRBV9 and TRBJ1-2, with no clear D. This CDR3 is built from 14 residues. The germline gives CDR1 SGDLS, CDR2 YYNGEE. V lost 0 bases, J lost 8 bases, and 14 bases lay in between.

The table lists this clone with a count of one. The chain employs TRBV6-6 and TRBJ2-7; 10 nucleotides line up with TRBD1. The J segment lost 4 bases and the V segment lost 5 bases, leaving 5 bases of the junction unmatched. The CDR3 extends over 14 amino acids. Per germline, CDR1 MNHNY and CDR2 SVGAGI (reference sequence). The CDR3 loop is CASSQTDRGYEQYF. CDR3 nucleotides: TGTGCCAGCAGTCAGACGGACAGGGGGTACGAGCAGTACTTC.

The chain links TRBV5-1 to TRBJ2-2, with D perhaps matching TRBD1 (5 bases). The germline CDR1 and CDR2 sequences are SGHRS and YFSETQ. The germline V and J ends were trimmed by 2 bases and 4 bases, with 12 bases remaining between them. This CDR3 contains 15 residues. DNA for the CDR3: TGCGCCAGCAGCTTATCACAGACAGCCACCGGGGAGCTGTTTTTT. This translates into CASSLSQTATGELFF. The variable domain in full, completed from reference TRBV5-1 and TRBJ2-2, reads KAGVTQTPRYLIKTRGQQVTLSCSPISGHRSVSWYQQTPGQGLQFLFEYFSETQRNKGNFPGRFSGRQFSNSRSEMNVSTLELGDSALYLCASSLSQTATGELFFGEGSRLTVL.

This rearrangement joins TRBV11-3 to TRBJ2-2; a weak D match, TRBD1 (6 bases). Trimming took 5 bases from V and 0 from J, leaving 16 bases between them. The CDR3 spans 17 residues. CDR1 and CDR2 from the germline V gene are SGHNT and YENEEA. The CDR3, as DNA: TGTGCCAGCAGCCCAGGGGTGGGGGACCCGAACACCGGGGAGCTGTTTTTT. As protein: CASSPGVGDPNTGELFF. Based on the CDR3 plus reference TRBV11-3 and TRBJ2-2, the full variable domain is EAGVVQSPRYKIIEKKQPVAFWCNPISGHNTLYWYLQNLGQGPELLIRYENEEAVDDSQLPKDRFSAERLKGVDSTLKIQPAELGDSAVYLCASSPGVGDPNTGELFFGEGSRLTVL.

CDR3 nucleotide sequence: TGTGCCAGCAGCTTAAGGCGAGCCGGGACAGGGGACAATCAGCCCCAGCATTTT. It encodes CASSLRRAGTGDNQPQHF. This chain joins TRBV7-8 and TRBJ1-5; 10 nucleotides match TRBD1. V lost 2 bases to trimming and J lost 3 bases; unmatched junction nucleotides: 10. The CDR3 runs to 18 residues. Germline CDR1 SGHVS, CDR2 FQNEAQ.

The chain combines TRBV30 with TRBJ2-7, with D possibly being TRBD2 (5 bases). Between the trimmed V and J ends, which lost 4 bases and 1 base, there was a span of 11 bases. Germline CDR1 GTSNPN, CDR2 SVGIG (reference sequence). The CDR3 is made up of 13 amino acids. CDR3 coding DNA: TGTGCCTGGAATAGAGGGAAATCCTACGAGCAGTACTTC. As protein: CAWNRGKSYEQYF.

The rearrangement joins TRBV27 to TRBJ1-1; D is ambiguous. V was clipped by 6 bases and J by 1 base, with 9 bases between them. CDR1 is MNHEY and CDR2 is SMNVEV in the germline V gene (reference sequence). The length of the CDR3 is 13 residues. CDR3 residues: CASRISGNTEAFF. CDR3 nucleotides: TGTGCCAGCAGGATCTCAGGGAACACTGAAGCTTTCTTT.

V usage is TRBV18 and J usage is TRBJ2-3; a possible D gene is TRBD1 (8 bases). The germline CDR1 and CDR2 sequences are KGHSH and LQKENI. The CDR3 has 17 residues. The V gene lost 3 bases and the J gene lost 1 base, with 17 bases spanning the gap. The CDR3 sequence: CASSPTGGGIGTDTQYF. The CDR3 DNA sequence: TGTGCCAGCTCACCTACAGGGGGGGGAATCGGCACAGATACGCAGTATTTT. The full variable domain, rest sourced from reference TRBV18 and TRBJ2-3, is NAGVMQNPRHLVRRRGQEARLRCSPMKGHSHVYWYRQLPEEGLKFMVYLQKENIIDESGMPKERFSAEFPKEGPSILRIQQVVRGDSAAYFCASSPTGGGIGTDTQYFGPGTRLTVL.

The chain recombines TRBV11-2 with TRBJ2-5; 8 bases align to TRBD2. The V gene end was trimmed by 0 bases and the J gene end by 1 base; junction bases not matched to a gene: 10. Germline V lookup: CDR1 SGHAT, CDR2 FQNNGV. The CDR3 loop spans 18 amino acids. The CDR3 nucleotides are TGTGCCAGCAGCTTAGACTGGATCCCGGGAGGGGGCCAAGAGACCCAGTACTTC. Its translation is CASSLDWIPGGGQETQYF.

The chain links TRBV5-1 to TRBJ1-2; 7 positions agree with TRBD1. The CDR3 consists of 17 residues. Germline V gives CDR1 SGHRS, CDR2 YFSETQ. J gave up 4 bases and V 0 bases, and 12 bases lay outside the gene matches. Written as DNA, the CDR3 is TGCGCCAGCAGCTTGGGGGGGACAGACCCCCCTGGCTATGGCTACACCTTC. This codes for CASSLGGTDPPGYGYTF.

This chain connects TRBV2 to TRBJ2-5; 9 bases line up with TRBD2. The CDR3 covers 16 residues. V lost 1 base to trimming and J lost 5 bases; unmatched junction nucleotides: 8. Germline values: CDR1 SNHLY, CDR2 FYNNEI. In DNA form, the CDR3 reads TGTGCCAGCAGTGAAGGTGGATTAGCGGGAGCGGAGACCCAGTACTTC. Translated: CASSEGGLAGAETQYF.

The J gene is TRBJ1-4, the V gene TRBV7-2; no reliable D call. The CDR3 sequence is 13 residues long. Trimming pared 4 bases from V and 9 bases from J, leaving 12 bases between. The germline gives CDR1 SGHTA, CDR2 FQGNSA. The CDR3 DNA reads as TGTGCCAGCAGCTCCGGAGGGTCCCAAAAACTGTTTTTT. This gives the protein CASSSGGSQKLFF.

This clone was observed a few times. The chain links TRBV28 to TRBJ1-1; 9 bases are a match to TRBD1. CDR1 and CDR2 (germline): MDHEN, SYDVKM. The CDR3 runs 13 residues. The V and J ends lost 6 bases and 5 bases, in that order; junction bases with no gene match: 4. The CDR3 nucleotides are TGTGCCAGCAGCGGCGGACAGGGGACTGAAGCTTTCTTT. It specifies CASSGGQGTEAFF.

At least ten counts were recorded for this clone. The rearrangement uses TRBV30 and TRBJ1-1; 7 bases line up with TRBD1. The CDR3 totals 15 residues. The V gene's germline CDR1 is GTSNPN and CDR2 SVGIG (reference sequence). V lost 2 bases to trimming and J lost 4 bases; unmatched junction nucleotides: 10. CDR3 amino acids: CAWSPQGLTGTEAFF. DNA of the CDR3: TGTGCCTGGAGTCCACAGGGGCTCACCGGCACTGAAGCTTTCTTT.

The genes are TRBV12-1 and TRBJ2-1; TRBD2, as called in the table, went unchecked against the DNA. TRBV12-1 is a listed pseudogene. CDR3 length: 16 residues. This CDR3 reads CASSSRPSFPYNEQFF. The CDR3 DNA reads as TGTGCCAGCAGCTCTCGTCCTAGTTTCCCCTACAATGAGCAGTTCTTC.

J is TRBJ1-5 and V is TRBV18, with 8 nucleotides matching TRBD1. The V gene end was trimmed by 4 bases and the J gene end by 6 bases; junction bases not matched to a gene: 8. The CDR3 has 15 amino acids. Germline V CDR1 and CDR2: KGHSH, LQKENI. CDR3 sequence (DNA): TGTGCCAGCTCACAGGACAGGGCGTTCGGTCAGCCCCAGCATTTT. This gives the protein CASSQDRAFGQPQHF.

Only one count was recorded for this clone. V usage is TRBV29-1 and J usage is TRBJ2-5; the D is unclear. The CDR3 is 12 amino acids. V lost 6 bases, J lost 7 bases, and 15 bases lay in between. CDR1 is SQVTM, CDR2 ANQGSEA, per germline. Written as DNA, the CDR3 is TGCAGCGTAGGCGCGGCACATGGGACCCAGTACTTC. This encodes CSVGAAHGTQYF.